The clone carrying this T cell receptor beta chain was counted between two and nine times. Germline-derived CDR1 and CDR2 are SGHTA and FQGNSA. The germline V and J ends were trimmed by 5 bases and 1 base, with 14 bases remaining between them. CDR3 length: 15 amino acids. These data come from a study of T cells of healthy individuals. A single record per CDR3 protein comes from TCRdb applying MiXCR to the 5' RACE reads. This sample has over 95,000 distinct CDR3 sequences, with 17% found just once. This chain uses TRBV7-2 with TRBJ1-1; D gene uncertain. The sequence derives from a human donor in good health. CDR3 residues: CASSPNLDENTEAFF. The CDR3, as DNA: TGTGCCAGCAGCCCCAACCTGGACGAGAACACTGAAGCTTTCTTT.